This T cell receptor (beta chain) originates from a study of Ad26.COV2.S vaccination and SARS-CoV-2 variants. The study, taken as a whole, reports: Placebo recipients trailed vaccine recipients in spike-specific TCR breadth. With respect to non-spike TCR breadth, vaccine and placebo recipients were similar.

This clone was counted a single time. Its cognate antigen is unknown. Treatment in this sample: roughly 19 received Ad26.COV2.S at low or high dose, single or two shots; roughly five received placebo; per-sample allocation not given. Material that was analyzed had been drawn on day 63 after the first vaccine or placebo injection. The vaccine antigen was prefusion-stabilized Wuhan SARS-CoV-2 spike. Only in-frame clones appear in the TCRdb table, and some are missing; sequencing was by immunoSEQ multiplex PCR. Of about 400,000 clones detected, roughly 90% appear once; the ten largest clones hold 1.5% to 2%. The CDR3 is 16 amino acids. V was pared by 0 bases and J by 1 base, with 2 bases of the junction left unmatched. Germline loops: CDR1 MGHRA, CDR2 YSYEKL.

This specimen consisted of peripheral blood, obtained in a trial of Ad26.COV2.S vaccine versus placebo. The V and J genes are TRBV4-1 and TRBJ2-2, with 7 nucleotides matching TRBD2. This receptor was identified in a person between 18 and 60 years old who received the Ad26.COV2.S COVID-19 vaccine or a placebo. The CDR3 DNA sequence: TGCGCCAGCAGCCAAGATCCGGGAGGGAACACCGGGGAGCTGTTTTTT. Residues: CASSQDPGGNTGELFF.